These T cell receptor beta chains were read from a single sample in a study of metastatic and nonmetastatic thyroid tumors. With MiXCR, TCRdb called clones anew from the PCR reads. The profile covers around 18,000 clones, with 30% to 40% appearing a single time and over 15% taken by the ten largest. Sequenced sample: tumor tissue. Receptor source: a female donor with papillary thyroid cancer or a benign thyroid nodule (not recorded which). Some clones in this sample may be carry-over from other donors' samples. The CDR3 runs from the conserved cysteine through the conserved F or W. The D gene is left open where the match is weak. Only some rows state a clone size, as once, few, many or a class for expanded clones.

cdr3_aa	cdr3_nt	clone_size	v_call	j_call	d_call
CASSWDRGNNEQFF	TGTGCCAGCAGTTGGGACAGGGGAAACAATGAGCAGTTCTTC	few	TRBV12-3/TRBV12-4	TRBJ2-1	TRBD1
CASLVGGRWEAFF	TGTGCCAGCTTAGTAGGGGGGCGGTGGGAAGCTTTCTTT	many	TRBV12-3/TRBV12-4	TRBJ1-1	-
CASSLVDRVAEAFF	TGTGCCAGCAGCTTAGTTGACAGGGTAGCTGAAGCTTTCTTT	-	TRBV7-9	TRBJ1-1	TRBD1
CASSDDPVTPLHF	TGTGCCAGCAGCGATGACCCCGTCACACCCCTCCACTTT	medium-sized	TRBV7-2	TRBJ1-6	-
CATSDSPVQEVDGYTF	TGTGCCACCAGTGATTCCCCCGTCCAGGAGGTGGATGGCTACACCTTC	medium-sized	TRBV24-1	TRBJ1-2	-
CASSLKVDRGNTEAFF	TGTGCCAGCAGTCTAAAGGTGGACAGGGGGAACACTGAAGCTTTCTTT	-	TRBV27	TRBJ1-1	TRBD1
CASSSGLATDTQYF	TGTGCCAGCAGTTCGGGACTAGCTACAGATACGCAGTATTTT	medium-sized	TRBV7-3	TRBJ2-3	TRBD2
CASRRTDTQYF	TGTGCCAGCAGGCGCACAGATACGCAGTATTTT	-	TRBV28	TRBJ2-3	-
CASSFTTPGLNYGYTF	TGCGCCAGCAGCTTCACGACGCCAGGGCTAAACTATGGCTACACCTTC	-	TRBV5-1	TRBJ1-2	-
CASSLSGTAFSGANVLTF	TGCGCCAGCAGCTTGTCAGGGACAGCCTTCTCTGGGGCCAACGTCCTGACTTTC	-	TRBV5-1	TRBJ2-6	TRBD1
CATSRWTSEYNEQFF	TGTGCCACCAGCCGCTGGACTAGCGAGTACAATGAGCAGTTCTTC	many	TRBV15	TRBJ2-1	TRBD2
CASSLGGTGYNYGYTF	TGCGCCAGCAGCTTGGGGGGAACAGGGTACAACTATGGCTACACCTTC	-	TRBV5-1	TRBJ1-2	-
CASLGLDNYEQYF	TGTGCCAGCCTGGGGCTTGACAACTACGAGCAGTACTTC	few	TRBV6-1	TRBJ2-7	-
CASSHADRVYTDTQYF	TGCGCCAGCAGCCATGCAGACAGGGTCTACACAGATACGCAGTATTTT	-	TRBV4-3	TRBJ2-3	TRBD1
CASSLGQNYGYTF	TGTGCCAGCAGCTTAGGGCAGAACTATGGCTACACCTTC	once	TRBV7-8	TRBJ1-2	-
CASSIPGGAYEQYF	TGTGCCAGTAGTATTCCCGGGGGTGCCTACGAGCAGTACTTC	few	TRBV19	TRBJ2-7	-
CASSRGWGELFF	TGTGCCAGCAGCAGGGGTTGGGGGGAGCTGTTTTTT	-	TRBV6-1	TRBJ2-2	-
CASSPRTGYGYTF	TGTGCCAGCAGTCCCCGGACAGGGTATGGCTACACCTTC	few	TRBV6-2/TRBV6-3	TRBJ1-2	TRBD1
CASSLTIARRDEQFF	TGTGCCAGCAGCTTAACCATAGCCCGAAGGGATGAGCAGTTCTTC	few	TRBV11-1	TRBJ2-1	-
CSARGAGGETQYF	TGCAGTGCTAGAGGTGCGGGGGGGGAGACCCAGTACTTC	-	TRBV20-1	TRBJ2-5	TRBD2
CASSLEWSDTQYF	TGCGCCAGCAGCTTGGAGTGGTCAGATACGCAGTATTTT	-	TRBV5-1	TRBJ2-3	-
CASSQVGSGNTIYF	TGTGCCAGCAGCCAAGTTGGCTCTGGAAACACCATATATTTT	-	TRBV4-2	TRBJ1-3	-
CASSLWRLVGIVDQETQYF	TGTGCCAGCAGCTTATGGCGGCTAGTGGGGATAGTGGACCAAGAGACCCAGTACTTC	-	TRBV11-2	TRBJ2-5	-
CASSGQSYEQYF	TGTGCCAGCAGCGGACAGTCCTACGAGCAGTACTTC	-	TRBV11-2	TRBJ2-7	-
CASSPDAMGDSPLHF	TGCGCCAGCAGCCCGGACGCAATGGGTGATTCACCCCTCCACTTT	many	TRBV5-1	TRBJ1-6	-
CASSLDPGTSYGYTF	TGCGCCAGCAGCTTGGATCCAGGGACCAGCTATGGCTACACCTTC	-	TRBV5-1	TRBJ1-2	-
CASSQDPRGEETQYF	TGCGCCAGCAGCCAAGATCCGAGGGGGGAAGAGACCCAGTACTTC	-	TRBV4-1	TRBJ2-5	-
CASSPDGGRSYGYTF	TGTGCCAGCAGCCCGGATGGGGGGCGAAGCTATGGCTACACCTTC	medium-sized	TRBV5-4	TRBJ1-2	-
CASSLLVGQGNTEAFF	TGTGCCAGCAGCTTACTAGTTGGCCAGGGGAACACTGAAGCTTTCTTT	medium-sized	TRBV5-4	TRBJ1-1	-
CASSVVAGGPQETQYF	TGTGCCAGCAGCGTAGTGGCGGGAGGGCCGCAGGAGACCCAGTACTTC	many	TRBV9	TRBJ2-5	TRBD2
CSAREPGIALEAFF	TGCAGTGCTAGAGAGCCGGGAATAGCCTTAGAAGCTTTCTTT	-	TRBV20-1	TRBJ1-1	-
CASRVGVRATQYF	TGTGCCAGCAGGGTCGGAGTCCGGGCTACGCAGTATTTT	-	TRBV2	TRBJ2-3	-
CASSEYVTEQYF	TGTGCCAGCAGTGAATATGTGACCGAGCAGTACTTC	few	TRBV6-1	TRBJ2-7	-
CASSDLGQGNQPQHF	TGTGCCAGCAGTGACCTAGGTCAGGGCAATCAGCCCCAGCATTTT	few	TRBV6-1	TRBJ1-5	-
CASSRIGNEQYF	TGTGCCAGCAGCCGGATCGGTAACGAGCAGTACTTC	-	TRBV12-3/TRBV12-4	TRBJ2-7	-
CASTLGRAGPYEQYF	TGTGCCAGCACCCTAGGGAGGGCGGGGCCCTACGAGCAGTACTTC	-	TRBV7-2	TRBJ2-7	TRBD2
CASSPGQTNQPQHF	TGTGCCAGCAGCCCCGGACAGACCAATCAGCCCCAGCATTTT	-	TRBV11-2	TRBJ1-5	-
CASRNRGANTEAFF	TGTGCCAGTAGGAACAGGGGCGCGAACACTGAAGCTTTCTTT	few	TRBV19	TRBJ1-1	TRBD1
CASSYPGTEQFF	TGTGCCAGCAGTTACCCGGGGACTGAGCAGTTCTTC	-	TRBV6-5	TRBJ2-1	-